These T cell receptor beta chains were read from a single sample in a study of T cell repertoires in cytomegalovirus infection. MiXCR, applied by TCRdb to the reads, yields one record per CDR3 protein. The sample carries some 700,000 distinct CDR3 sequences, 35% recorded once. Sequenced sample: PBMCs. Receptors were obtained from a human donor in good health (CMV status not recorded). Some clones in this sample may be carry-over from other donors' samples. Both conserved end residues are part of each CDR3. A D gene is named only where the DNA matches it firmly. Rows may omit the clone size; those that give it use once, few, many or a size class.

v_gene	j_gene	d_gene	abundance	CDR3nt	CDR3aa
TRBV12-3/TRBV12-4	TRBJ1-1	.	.	TGTGCCAGCAGTCCGTGGACACGACTCGCCGCTTTCTTT	CASSPWTRLAAFF
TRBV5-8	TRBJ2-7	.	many	TGTGCCAGCAGCATGAGGACCAACGAGCAGTACTTC	CASSMRTNEQYF
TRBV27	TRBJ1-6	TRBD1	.	TGTGCCAGCAGTTTAGAGGGGACAGGGGATTCCTATAATTCACCCCTCCACTTT	CASSLEGTGDSYNSPLHF
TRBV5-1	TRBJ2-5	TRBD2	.	TGCGCCAGCAGCTTGCTTCCTAGCGGGAGGCCCCAAGAGACCCAGTACTTC	CASSLLPSGRPQETQYF
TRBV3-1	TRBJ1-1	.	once	TGTGCCAGCAGCCAAGGGTTCAGAAACACTGAAGCTTTCTTT	CASSQGFRNTEAFF
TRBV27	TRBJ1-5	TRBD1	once	TGTGCCAGCAGTTTTCTTACGGGACAGGGGGCAACTCAGCCCCAGCATTTT	CASSFLTGQGATQPQHF
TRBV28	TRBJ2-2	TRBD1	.	TGTGCCAGCAGTTCAGGGGGTAGGACCGGGGAGCTGTTTTTT	CASSSGGRTGELFF
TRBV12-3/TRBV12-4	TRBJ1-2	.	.	TGTGCCAGCAGTTTAGCCAGCCGTAACTATGGCTACACCTTC	CASSLASRNYGYTF
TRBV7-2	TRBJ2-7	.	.	TGTGCCAGCAGCTTAGCCGTTCGGGGCGAGCAGTACTTC	CASSLAVRGEQYF
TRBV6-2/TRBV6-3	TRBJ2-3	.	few	TGTGCCAGCAGTTATTGGAGAGCAGATACGCAGTATTTT	CASSYWRADTQYF
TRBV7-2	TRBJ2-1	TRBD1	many	TGTGCCAGCAGCTTAGGGGCAGGGGGTTACAATGAGCAGTTCTTC	CASSLGAGGYNEQFF
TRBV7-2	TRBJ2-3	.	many	TGTGCCAGCAGCTTAGCTTGGGTAGACACAGATACGCAGTATTTT	CASSLAWVDTDTQYF
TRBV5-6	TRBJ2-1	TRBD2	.	TGTGCCAGCAGCTTTCAGAGCGGGAGTGCCTACAATGAGCAGTTCTTC	CASSFQSGSAYNEQFF
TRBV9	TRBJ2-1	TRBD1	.	TGTGCCAGCAGCATGGGACAGGGCGAAGGGAATGAGCAGTTCTTC	CASSMGQGEGNEQFF
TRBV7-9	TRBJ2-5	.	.	TGTGCCAGCAGTCACAGGACGGATCGGTGGACCCAGTACTTC	CASSHRTDRWTQYF
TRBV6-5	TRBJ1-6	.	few	TGTGCCAGCAGTTACTCGATAGATCGTTCGGGGGCACCCCTCCACTTT	CASSYSIDRSGAPLHF
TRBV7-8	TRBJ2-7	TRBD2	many	TGTGCCAGCAGCACAGCCACGCTAGCGGGAGGGACCTACGAGCAGTACTTC	CASSTATLAGGTYEQYF
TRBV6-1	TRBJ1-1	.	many	TGTGCCAGCAGTGACGGACTGAACACTGAAGCTTTCTTT	CASSDGLNTEAFF
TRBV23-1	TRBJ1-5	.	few	TGCGCCAGCACCTCACCTCACCCTCCGGCTGTCAATCAGCCCCAGCATTTT	CASTSPHPPAVNQPQHF
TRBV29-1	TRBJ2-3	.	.	TGCAGCGTTTCAGAACGGGGGGCTAGCACAGATACGCAGTATTTT	CSVSERGASTDTQYF
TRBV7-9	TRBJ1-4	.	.	TGTGCCAGCAGCTCGTCGTACAGGGAGACTAATGAAAAACTGTTTTTT	CASSSSYRETNEKLFF
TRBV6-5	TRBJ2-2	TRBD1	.	TGTGCCAGCAGTTACATCAGGGGGCAGTTCGGGGAGCTGTTTTTT	CASSYIRGQFGELFF
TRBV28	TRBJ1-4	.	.	TGTGCCAGCAGTCCGATAGGGTCTTATGAAAAACTGTTTTTT	CASSPIGSYEKLFF
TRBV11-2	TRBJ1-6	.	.	TGTGCCAGCAGGGCGGGGGGCTCCTATAATTCACCCCTCCAATTT	CASRAGGSYNSPLQF
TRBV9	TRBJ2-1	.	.	TGTGCCAGCAGCCACTGGAACAGGGTAGATGAGCAGTTCTTC	CASSHWNRVDEQFF
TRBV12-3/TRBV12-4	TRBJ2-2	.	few	TGTGCCAGCCTCCGGGACTCCACCGCCGGCGAGCTGTTTTTT	CASLRDSTAGELFF
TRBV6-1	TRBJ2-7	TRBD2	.	TGTGCCAGCAGCCAGGGACTAGCGGGAGTGATTTACGAGCAGTACTTC	CASSQGLAGVIYEQYF
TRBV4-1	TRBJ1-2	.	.	TGCGCCAGCAGACCCACCCCCGGGGGCAACTATGGCTACACCTTC	CASRPTPGGNYGYTF
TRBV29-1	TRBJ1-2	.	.	TGCAGCGCTAGGGGGTTGCTTAACTATGGCTACACCTTC	CSARGLLNYGYTF
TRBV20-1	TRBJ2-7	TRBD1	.	TGCAGTGCTAGAGATTTACGTCAGGACAGGGGCTGCGAGCAGTACTTC	CSARDLRQDRGCEQYF
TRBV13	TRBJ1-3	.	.	TGTGCCAGCAGCTCCCGGGAGGGGGTAACAGGAAACACCATATATTTT	CASSSREGVTGNTIYF
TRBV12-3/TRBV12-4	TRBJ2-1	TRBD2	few	TGTGCCAGCAGTTTAGGTAGCGGGAAGGGGAATGAGCAGTTCTTC	CASSLGSGKGNEQFF
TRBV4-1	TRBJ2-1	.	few	TGCGCCAGCAGCCAAGTGGAGCGAACTTACAATGAGCAGTTCTTC	CASSQVERTYNEQFF
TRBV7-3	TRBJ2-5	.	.	TGTGCCAGCAGCCGCAACCCCGGGGAGACCCAGTACTTC	CASSRNPGETQYF
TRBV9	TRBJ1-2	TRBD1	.	TGTGCCAGCAGCGTAGGGACAGGGGGCTATGGCTACACCTTC	CASSVGTGGYGYTF
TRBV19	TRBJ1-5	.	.	TGTGCCAGTAGTATAGGCGCCACTGGTGGGACCCAGCATTTT	CASSIGATGGTQHF
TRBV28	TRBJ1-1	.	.	TGTGCCAGCAGTTTCGGTGGCAGGGGTGCCACTGAAGCTTTCTTT	CASSFGGRGATEAFF
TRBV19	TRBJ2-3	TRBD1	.	TGTGCCAGTAGTCCCGGACAGGGTCGGGCGGATACGCAGTATTTT	CASSPGQGRADTQYF
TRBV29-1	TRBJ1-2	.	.	TGCAGCGTTGGAGTGCTAGCTCCGAACTATGGCTACACCTTC	CSVGVLAPNYGYTF
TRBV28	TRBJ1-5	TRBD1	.	TGTGCCAGCAGTTTATTTGAGGGGGCAGGTCAGCCCCAGCATTTT	CASSLFEGAGQPQHF
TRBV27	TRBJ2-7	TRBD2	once	TGTGCCAGCAGTCGCCTCCCGCCGCGACTAGCGGGAGGGCCAGGGGCCTTC	CASSRLPPRLAGGPGAF
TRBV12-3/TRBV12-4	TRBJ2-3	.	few	TGTGCCAGCAGATTACAGGGCACAGATACGCAGTATTTT	CASRLQGTDTQYF
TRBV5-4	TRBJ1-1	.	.	TGTGCCAGCAGCTTGGAGTTAGGGATGAACACTGAAGCTTTCTTT	CASSLELGMNTEAFF
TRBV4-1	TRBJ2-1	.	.	TGCGCCAGCAGCGCCCTGACAGACAATGAGCAGTTCTTC	CASSALTDNEQFF
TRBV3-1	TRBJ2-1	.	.	TGTGCCAGCAGCCAAGCACTCTACAATGAGCAGTTCTTC	CASSQALYNEQFF